This T cell receptor (beta chain) emerged from a study of T cell clones after liver transplantation. Study-wide background: Post-transplant blood was tracked for graft-donor-reactive T cell clones identified in a pre-transplant mixed lymphocyte reaction. Draws occurred before transplant, before withdrawal, and after complete or failed withdrawal.

Study-level results: Graft donor-reactive T cells may have migrated into the graft rather than being deleted. The donor-reactive repertoire was only partly measurable in two subjects, lacking donor cells.

V was trimmed by 6 bases and J by 1 base, leaving 7 bases between them. The CDR3 sequence is 13 residues long. CDR1 and CDR2 (germline): SNHLY, FYNNEI. About this clone itself: Its target is unknown.

This table comes from immunoSEQ multiplex PCR, and its TCRdb copy is limited to in-frame clones, with some not included. The repertoire has tens of thousands of clones, about nine tenths of them found once; the top ten carry 2% to 3%. This receptor was identified in a human donor who received a liver transplant. The sequenced sample was CD4+ T cells from blood, obtained before liver transplant. This chain links TRBV2 with TRBJ1-5; D gene unclear. This chain's CDR3 is CASRIRSNQPQHF. The CDR3 DNA reads as TGTGCCAGCAGGATAAGGAGCAATCAGCCCCAGCATTTT.